This T cell receptor (beta chain) appears in the sequencing data of a study of T cells of healthy individuals. Germline V gives CDR1 LGHNA, CDR2 YNFKEQ. CDR3 length: 20 residues. With respect to this clonotype: One end of the junction is discordant with germline, which a read error may explain.

TCRdb independently ran MiXCR on the 5' RACE reads; one entry per CDR3 protein. This sample carries tens of thousands of distinct CDR3 sequences, roughly 17% of them seen once, and the ten largest clones take around 4.6%. This chain connects TRBV4-2 to TRBJ2-5; TRBD2 aligns across 10 bases. The sequence derives from a human donor in good health. In DNA form, the CDR3 reads TGCGCCAGCAGCCAAGATCGGCTAGCGGGAGTCCGGGGGGGGAAAGAGACCCAGTACTTC. Translated, it gives CASSQDRLAGVRGGKETQYF.